This T cell receptor beta chain was sequenced for a study of T cells in Graves' hyperthyroidism and ophthalmopathy. Germline V gene sequence: CDR1 SEHNR, CDR2 FQNEAQ (reference sequence). The ends lost 5 bases at V and 2 bases at J; junction bases unmatched: 8. The CDR3 covers 15 residues. Absence of ophthalmopathy progression within 18 months defined stable Graves' hyperthyroidism. Aged 18 to 65, the patients had hyperthyroidism that was newly diagnosed and had lasted under 2 months. A patient was excluded if there was uncontrolled infection, other autoimmune disease, pregnancy or lactation. In making diagnoses, clinical symptoms, serum thyroxine and TRAb, thyroid ultrasound and orbital computed tomography were all used. Amplification yielded TCR beta CDR3 regions, with RNA transcripts as the source. A first-round RT-PCR of the TCR CDR3 used the HTBI primer set. TCRdb reprocessed the multiplex PCR reads via MiXCR and lists one record per CDR3 protein. The sample lists hundreds of thousands of distinct CDR3 sequences; roughly 40% were seen once.

This sequence originates from a young man with Graves' hyperthyroidism. Sequences were obtained from blood. This chain connects TRBV7-9 to TRBJ1-1, with 7 bases fitting TRBD1. The CDR3 region has the DNA TGTGCCAGCAGCGGCAGGGGGGGGACCAACACTGAAGCTTTCTTT. As protein: CASSGRGGTNTEAFF.